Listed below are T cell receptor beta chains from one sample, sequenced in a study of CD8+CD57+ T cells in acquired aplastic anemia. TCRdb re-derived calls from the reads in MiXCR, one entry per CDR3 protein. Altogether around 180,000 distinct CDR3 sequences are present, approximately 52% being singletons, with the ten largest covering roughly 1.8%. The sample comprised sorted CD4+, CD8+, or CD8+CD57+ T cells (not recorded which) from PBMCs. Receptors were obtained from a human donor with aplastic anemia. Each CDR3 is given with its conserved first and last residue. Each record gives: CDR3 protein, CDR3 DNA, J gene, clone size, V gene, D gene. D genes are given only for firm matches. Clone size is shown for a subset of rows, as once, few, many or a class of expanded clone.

CDR3aa: CASTRTGSSEKLFF
CDR3nt: TGTGCCAGCACCAGGACAGGGTCGAGTGAAAAACTGTTTTTT
j_gene: TRBJ1-4
abundance: NA
v_gene: TRBV6-1
d_gene: TRBD1

CDR3aa: CATSRAGGHNEQFF
CDR3nt: TGTGCCACCAGCAGAGCGGGAGGGCACAATGAGCAGTTCTTC
j_gene: TRBJ2-1
abundance: NA
v_gene: TRBV15
d_gene: TRBD2

CDR3aa: CASSLDWSDTQYF
CDR3nt: TGTGCCAGCAGCTTAGACTGGTCCGATACGCAGTATTTT
j_gene: TRBJ2-3
abundance: NA
v_gene: TRBV7-2
d_gene: NA

CDR3aa: CSVDEGLMNTEAFF
CDR3nt: TGCAGCGTTGATGAGGGGCTAATGAACACTGAAGCTTTCTTT
j_gene: TRBJ1-1
abundance: few
v_gene: TRBV29-1
d_gene: NA

CDR3aa: CASSLGVKTDTQYF
CDR3nt: TGTGCCAGCAGCTTAGGGGTGAAGACAGATACGCAGTATTTT
j_gene: TRBJ2-3
abundance: many
v_gene: TRBV13
d_gene: NA

CDR3aa: CSAGGTRNTEAFF
CDR3nt: TGCAGTGCTGGGGGCACCCGGAACACTGAAGCTTTCTTT
j_gene: TRBJ1-1
abundance: many
v_gene: TRBV20-1
d_gene: NA

CDR3aa: CASALAGGGEAFF
CDR3nt: TGTGCCAGCGCACTGGCGGGAGGGGGCGAGGCTTTCTTT
j_gene: TRBJ1-1
abundance: NA
v_gene: TRBV7-2
d_gene: TRBD1

CDR3aa: CASSRGELGTDTQYF
CDR3nt: TGTGCCAGCAGCCGAGGGGAGCTGGGCACAGATACGCAGTATTTT
j_gene: TRBJ2-3
abundance: many
v_gene: TRBV11-2
d_gene: NA

CDR3aa: CASSVVEDQQFF
CDR3nt: TGTGCCAGCAGCGTAGTTGAGGACCAGCAGTTCTTC
j_gene: TRBJ2-1
abundance: NA
v_gene: TRBV9
d_gene: NA

CDR3aa: CASSPATGTKTF
CDR3nt: TGTGCCAGCTCACCCGCGACAGGGACTAAGACCTTC
j_gene: TRBJ1-2
abundance: NA
v_gene: TRBV18
d_gene: TRBD1

CDR3aa: CSARDRGSSYEQYF
CDR3nt: TGCAGTGCTAGAGATAGGGGCAGCTCCTACGAGCAGTACTTC
j_gene: TRBJ2-7
abundance: NA
v_gene: TRBV20-1
d_gene: NA

CDR3aa: CASKIAGDTDTQYF
CDR3nt: TGTGCCAGCAAGATAGCGGGTGACACAGATACGCAGTATTTT
j_gene: TRBJ2-3
abundance: NA
v_gene: TRBV6-1
d_gene: TRBD2

CDR3aa: CASSPTRSLAGGFNEQFF
CDR3nt: TGTGCCAGCAGCCCGACAAGATCACTAGCGGGGGGGTTCAATGAGCAGTTCTTC
j_gene: TRBJ2-1
abundance: few
v_gene: TRBV3-1
d_gene: TRBD2

CDR3aa: CASSLIRDRDKNTEAFF
CDR3nt: TGTGCCAGCAGCTTAATCCGGGACAGGGATAAGAACACTGAAGCTTTCTTT
j_gene: TRBJ1-1
abundance: NA
v_gene: TRBV11-1
d_gene: TRBD1

CDR3aa: CASSPVGGVETQYF
CDR3nt: TGTGCCAGCAGCCCCGTTGGGGGGGTAGAGACCCAGTACTTC
j_gene: TRBJ2-5
abundance: many
v_gene: TRBV5-4
d_gene: TRBD2

CDR3aa: CAVDRGQVQPQHF
CDR3nt: TGTGCCGTTGACAGGGGTCAGGTTCAGCCCCAGCATTTT
j_gene: TRBJ1-5
abundance: many
v_gene: TRBV9
d_gene: TRBD1

CDR3aa: CSVDRAGKNEQFF
CDR3nt: TGCAGCGTTGATCGGGCAGGGAAAAATGAGCAGTTCTTC
j_gene: TRBJ2-1
abundance: once
v_gene: TRBV29-1
d_gene: NA

CDR3aa: CSASVGGSSEQYF
CDR3nt: TGCAGTGCTAGCGTGGGTGGTTCGTCCGAGCAGTACTTC
j_gene: TRBJ2-7
abundance: few
v_gene: TRBV20-1
d_gene: NA

CDR3aa: CASSFDQGNQPQHF
CDR3nt: TGTGCCAGCAGCTTTGACCAGGGGAATCAGCCCCAGCATTTT
j_gene: TRBJ1-5
abundance: many
v_gene: TRBV7-9
d_gene: NA

CDR3aa: CSVDGGGHTEAFF
CDR3nt: TGCAGCGTTGATGGGGGAGGGCACACTGAAGCTTTCTTT
j_gene: TRBJ1-1
abundance: many
v_gene: TRBV29-1
d_gene: NA

CDR3aa: CSARDPAGVREQYF
CDR3nt: TGCAGTGCTAGAGACCCAGCGGGAGTGCGCGAGCAGTACTTC
j_gene: TRBJ2-7
abundance: NA
v_gene: TRBV20-1
d_gene: TRBD2

CDR3aa: CASSLEGGVQETQYF
CDR3nt: TGTGCCAGCAGCTTAGAAGGGGGAGTCCAAGAGACCCAGTACTTC
j_gene: TRBJ2-5
abundance: few
v_gene: TRBV7-2
d_gene: NA

CDR3aa: CASSFYGGGEFQETQYF
CDR3nt: TGTGCCAGCAGCTTTTACGGGGGCGGTGAGTTCCAAGAGACCCAGTACTTC
j_gene: TRBJ2-5
abundance: NA
v_gene: TRBV5-6
d_gene: NA

CDR3aa: CATAGLAGGTSTDTQYF
CDR3nt: TGTGCCACCGCGGGACTAGCGGGGGGCACTAGCACAGATACGCAGTATTTC
j_gene: TRBJ2-3
abundance: NA
v_gene: TRBV10-3
d_gene: TRBD2

CDR3aa: CASSFLAGGNEQYF
CDR3nt: TGTGCCAGCAGCTTCTTAGCGGGGGGAAACGAGCAGTACTTC
j_gene: TRBJ2-7
abundance: few
v_gene: TRBV2
d_gene: TRBD2

CDR3aa: CASSKYTSGLGQETQYF
CDR3nt: TGTGCCAGCAGTAAATACACTAGCGGTCTGGGGCAAGAGACCCAGTACTTC
j_gene: TRBJ2-5
abundance: many
v_gene: TRBV12-3/TRBV12-4
d_gene: TRBD2

CDR3aa: CASSYSEFGGATDTQYF
CDR3nt: TGTGCCAGCAGTTACTCGGAATTTGGCGGGGCCACAGATACGCAGTATTTT
j_gene: TRBJ2-3
abundance: many
v_gene: TRBV6-2/TRBV6-3
d_gene: NA

CDR3aa: CASTVLDSPLHF
CDR3nt: TGTGCCAGCACAGTCCTAGATTCACCCCTCCACTTT
j_gene: TRBJ1-6
abundance: many
v_gene: TRBV25-1
d_gene: NA

CDR3aa: CATSDYDKETQYF
CDR3nt: TGTGCCACCAGTGATTATGACAAAGAGACCCAGTACTTC
j_gene: TRBJ2-5
abundance: NA
v_gene: TRBV24-1
d_gene: NA

CDR3aa: CASSLALPTDTQYF
CDR3nt: TGTGCCAGCAGCTTAGCCCTCCCAACAGATACGCAGTATTTT
j_gene: TRBJ2-3
abundance: NA
v_gene: TRBV7-6
d_gene: NA

CDR3aa: CASSFRSRGYEQYF
CDR3nt: TGTGCCAGCAGCTTCAGAAGCAGGGGTTACGAGCAGTACTTC
j_gene: TRBJ2-7
abundance: many
v_gene: TRBV5-6
d_gene: NA

CDR3aa: CSAPKAGGFEQFF
CDR3nt: TGCAGTGCTCCCAAAGCGGGAGGGTTTGAGCAGTTCTTC
j_gene: TRBJ2-1
abundance: many
v_gene: TRBV20-1
d_gene: TRBD2